This TCR beta chain was identified during a study of T cells in Graves' hyperthyroidism and ophthalmopathy. Study-level results: Most thyroid clonotypes expanded above 0.001 appeared in blood too.

Amplification targeted TCR beta CDR3 regions from RNA transcripts. The TCR CDR3 first-round RT-PCR relied on the HTBI primer set. A single record per CDR3 protein comes from TCRdb applying MiXCR to the multiplex PCR reads. The data hold a few hundred thousand distinct CDR3 sequences, with around an eighth observed a single time. Germline V gene sequence: CDR1 SGDLS, CDR2 YYNGEE. The CDR3 is 18 amino acids. V gave up 3 bases and J gave up 7 bases; unmatched junction bases: 14. Not enrolled were patients with uncontrolled infection, other autoimmune disease, pregnancy or lactation. A word on this clonotype: Its antigen remains unidentified.

The receptor was derived from a man aged 30 to 39 with Graves' hyperthyroidism that later progressed to Graves' ophthalmopathy. Input material: blood. J is TRBJ2-2 and V is TRBV9; 11 bases map to TRBD1. The CDR3 is CASSGSPGRTGGIGELFF. CDR3 nucleotides: TGTGCCAGCAGCGGTTCTCCCGGCCGGACAGGGGGCATCGGGGAGCTGTTTTTT.